One and the same sample provided the 4 T cell receptor beta chains below, sequenced in a study of regulatory T cells in long-lasting Graves disease. Noted time point: persistent/refractory GD, antithyroid drugs over 5 years with positive TRAb. From RNA extracted from PBMCs, the TCR library was made. To make TCR beta libraries, researchers used iRepertoire HTBI primers and Arm-PCR of CDR3 regions. TCRdb recomputed calls from the multiplex PCR reads with MiXCR, one row per CDR3 protein. Among roughly 430,000 distinct CDR3 sequences listed, over 20% were seen once. Specimen: peripheral blood mononuclear cells (PBMCs), collected when the disease was refractory, from a patient treated with antithyroid drugs. These receptors came from a female donor with Graves disease.

A note on this clonotype: This may arise from a read error, as a much more abundant clone is one base away. The DNA is left out, because the CDR3 cannot be placed on it with certainty; the CDR3 is given as TCRdb lists it. The CDR3 protein is CSAWGVGNSPLPF. The V gene is TRBV20-1, the J gene TRBJ1-6; the table's D call of TRBD1 was not tested on the DNA. The germline CDR1 and CDR2 sequences are DFQATT and SNEGSKA (reference sequence). The CDR3 totals 13 residues, both ends included.

This clonotype was counted a few times. The chain couples TRBV28 to TRBJ2-3; D is perhaps TRBD2 (6 bases). V dropped 2 bases and J dropped 0 bases, with 12 bases sitting between them. This CDR3 contains 16 residues. Germline CDR1 and CDR2: MDHEN and SYDVKM. Here the CDR3 DNA reads TGTGCCAGCAGTTTAAGAGCGGGCACTAGCACAGATACGCAGTATTTT. Its protein product is CASSLRAGTSTDTQYF.

This clonotype was detected many times. The gene calls are TRBV15 and TRBJ2-7; 10 bases map to TRBD1. This CDR3 comprises 15 residues. The germline V gene encodes CDR1 LNHNV and CDR2 YYDKDF (reference sequence). V lost 3 bases to trimming and J lost 2 bases; unmatched junction nucleotides: 4. CDR3 in DNA: TGTGCCACCAGCAGCCCGGGACAGGGGACCTACGAGCAGTACTTC. The encoded protein is CATSSPGQGTYEQYF.

This chain joins TRBV4-1 and TRBJ2-2, with no clear D. Germline assignment: CDR1 MGHRA and CDR2 YSYEKL. Trimming stripped 1 base from V and 0 bases from J, with 6 bases between. The CDR3 runs to 15 residues. The CDR3 here is CASSQGGSNTGELFF. CDR3 nucleotides: TGCGCCAGCAGCCAAGGGGGATCGAACACCGGGGAGCTGTTTTTT.